This T cell receptor (beta chain) came from a study of graft-versus-host responses after intestinal transplantation. This CDR3 has 15 residues. After removal of 8 bases from V and 9 bases from J, the junction contained 14 bases not matched to a gene. The germline CDR1 and CDR2 sequences are SNHLY and FYNNEI. This table comes from immunoSEQ multiplex PCR, and its TCRdb copy is limited to in-frame clones, with some not included. The sample carries some 46,000 clones, about 93% recorded once. The rearrangement uses TRBV2 and TRBJ2-1; the match to TRBD2 covers 9 bases. Here the sequenced sample was PBMCs, taken about 790 days after a first intestinal transplant, on the day of a second. The TCR comes from a human patient who received an intestinal transplant, so some T cells may come from the graft donor. The CDR3 sequence is CASSREASGNSEQFF. The CDR3 bases are TGTGCCAGCTCGCGCGAGGCTAGCGGGAATAGTGAGCAGTTCTTC. Based on the CDR3 plus reference TRBV2 and TRBJ2-1, the full variable domain is EPEVTQTPSHQVTQMGQEVILRCVPISNHLYFYWYRQILGQKVEFLVSFYNNEISEKSEIFDDQFSVERPDGSNFTLKIRSTKLEDSAMYFCASSREASGNSEQFFGPGTRLTVL.